This T cell receptor (beta chain) was documented in a study of shared clonotypes between healthy human individuals. TCRdb's table, derived via immunoSEQ multiplex PCR, lists solely in-frame clones and lacks some. This sample has 900,000 to 1,200,000 clones, with around 78% found just once. Points from the study as a whole: Although depth was large, rarefaction showed that sequencing of the sorted subsets was incomplete. In contrast to clonotypes shared by all four donors, non-shared clonotypes had lower generation probabilities.

V was shortened by 5 bases and J by 7 bases, with 12 bases between the two germline ends. Per germline, CDR1 SGHAT and CDR2 FQNNGV. The CDR3 has 13 residues. Note on this clone: As yet, its antigen is unknown.

This chain links TRBV11-2 with TRBJ2-1; perhaps D is TRBD1 or TRBD2 (5 bases each). The sequenced material came from memory CD4+ T cells from PBMCs. The subset was: CD45RA-negative fraction. The receptor was derived from a man younger than 30 in good health. Some clones in this sample may be carry-over from other donors' samples. CDR3 in amino acids: CASSQGIANEQFF. CDR3 sequence (DNA): TGTGCCAGCAGCCAGGGAATAGCGAATGAGCAGTTCTTC.